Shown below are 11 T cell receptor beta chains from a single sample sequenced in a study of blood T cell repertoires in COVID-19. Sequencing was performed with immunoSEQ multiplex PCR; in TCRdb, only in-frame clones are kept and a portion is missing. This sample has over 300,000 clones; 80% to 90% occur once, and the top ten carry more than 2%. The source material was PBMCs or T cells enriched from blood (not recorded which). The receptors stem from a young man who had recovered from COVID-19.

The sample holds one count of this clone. CDR3 loop: CASSRDSTTNEKLFF. CDR3 coding DNA: TGCGCCAGCAGCCGGGACAGTACAACTAATGAAAAACTGTTTTTT. The genes are TRBV4-1 and TRBJ1-4, with 7 nucleotides matching TRBD1. CDR1 is MGHRA, CDR2 YSYEKL, per germline. V lost 4 bases to trimming and J lost 0 bases; unmatched junction nucleotides: 2. CDR3 length: 15 amino acids.

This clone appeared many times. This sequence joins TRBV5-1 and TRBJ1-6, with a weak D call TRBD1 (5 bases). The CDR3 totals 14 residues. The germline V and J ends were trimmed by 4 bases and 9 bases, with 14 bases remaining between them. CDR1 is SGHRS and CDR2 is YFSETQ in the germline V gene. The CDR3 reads CASSHGTGGSPLHF. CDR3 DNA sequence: TGCGCCAGCAGCCACGGGACTGGGGGTTCACCCCTCCACTTT.

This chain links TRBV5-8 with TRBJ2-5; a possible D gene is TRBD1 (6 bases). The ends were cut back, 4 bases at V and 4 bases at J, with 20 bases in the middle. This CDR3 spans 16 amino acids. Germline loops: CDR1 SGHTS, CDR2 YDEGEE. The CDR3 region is CASSSLTTGMLETQYF. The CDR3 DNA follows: TGTGCCAGCAGCAGTCTTACCACAGGGATGTTAGAGACCCAGTACTTC.

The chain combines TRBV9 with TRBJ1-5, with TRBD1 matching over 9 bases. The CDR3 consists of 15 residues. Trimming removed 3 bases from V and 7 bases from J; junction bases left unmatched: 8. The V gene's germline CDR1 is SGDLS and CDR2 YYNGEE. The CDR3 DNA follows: TGTGCCAGCAGCGAGGGGACAGGGATTCAGCAGCCCCAGCATTTT. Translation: CASSEGTGIQQPQHF. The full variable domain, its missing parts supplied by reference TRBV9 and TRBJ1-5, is DSGVTQTPKHLITATGQRVTLRCSPRSGDLSVYWYQQSLDQGLQFLIQYYNGEERAKGNILERFSAQQFPDLHSELNLSSLELGDSALYFCASSEGTGIQQPQHFGDGTRLSIL.

The CDR3 loop is CASSQDPLRSTDTQYF. The CDR3 nucleotides read TGCGCCAGCAGCCAAGACCCACTACGTAGCACAGATACGCAGTATTTT. The chain couples TRBV4-3 to TRBJ2-3; unclear D gene. The CDR3 runs 16 residues. Germline CDR1 LGHNA, CDR2 YSLEER. V lost 0 bases and J 0 bases, leaving 10 bases between the germline ends.

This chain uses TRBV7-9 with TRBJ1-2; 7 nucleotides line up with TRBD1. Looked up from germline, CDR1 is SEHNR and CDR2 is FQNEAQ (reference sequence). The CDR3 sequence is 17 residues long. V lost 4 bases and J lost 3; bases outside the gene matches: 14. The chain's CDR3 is CASSSPGGNRGDYGYTF. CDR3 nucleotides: TGTGCCAGCAGCTCCCCGGGAGGGAACAGGGGCGACTATGGCTACACCTTC.

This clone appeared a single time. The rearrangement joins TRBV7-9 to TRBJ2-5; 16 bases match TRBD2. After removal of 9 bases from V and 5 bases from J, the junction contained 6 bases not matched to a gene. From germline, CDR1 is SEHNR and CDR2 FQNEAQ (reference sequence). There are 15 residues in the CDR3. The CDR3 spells CASGTSGGAQETQYF. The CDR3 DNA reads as TGTGCCAGTGGGACTAGCGGGGGGGCTCAGGAGACCCAGTACTTC.

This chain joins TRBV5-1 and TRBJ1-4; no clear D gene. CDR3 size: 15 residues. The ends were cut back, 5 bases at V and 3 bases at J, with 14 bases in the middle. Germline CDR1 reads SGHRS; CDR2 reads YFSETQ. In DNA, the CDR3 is TGCGCCAGCAGGCTCGATGCGCGATCTAATGAAAAACTGTTTTTT. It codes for CASRLDARSNEKLFF.

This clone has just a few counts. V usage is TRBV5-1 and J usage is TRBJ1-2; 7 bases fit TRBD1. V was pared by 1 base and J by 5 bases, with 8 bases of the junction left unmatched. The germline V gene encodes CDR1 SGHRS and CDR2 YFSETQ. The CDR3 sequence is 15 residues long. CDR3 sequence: CASSLRGAGGYGYTF. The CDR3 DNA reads TGCGCCAGCAGCTTGAGGGGCGCAGGGGGTTATGGCTACACCTTC.

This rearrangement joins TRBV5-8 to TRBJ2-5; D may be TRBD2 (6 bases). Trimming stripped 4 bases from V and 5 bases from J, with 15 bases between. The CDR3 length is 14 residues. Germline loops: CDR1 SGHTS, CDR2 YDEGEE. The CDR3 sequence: CASSRGGGYETQYF. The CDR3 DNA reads TGTGCCAGCAGCCGTGGTGGGGGGTACGAGACCCAGTACTTC.

Here the CDR3 reads CASSPSSGARYQETQYF. The DNA of the CDR3 is TGTGCCAGCAGCCCCTCAAGCGGGGCGAGGTACCAAGAGACCCAGTACTTC. This chain connects TRBV11-2 to TRBJ2-5; the match to TRBD2 covers 7 bases. CDR1 is SGHAT, CDR2 FQNNGV, per germline. The CDR3 runs 17 residues. Germline trimming cut 5 bases from V and 0 bases from J; bases unmatched to any gene: 12.